The clone carrying this T cell receptor (beta chain) occurred many times. Its antigen remains unidentified. This sample is part of a study of T cells after yellow fever vaccination. TCRdb re-analysed the 5' RACE reads in MiXCR, keeping a single row per CDR3 protein. The table includes a few hundred thousand distinct CDR3 sequences, roughly 3.9% detected once. The CDR3 consists of 15 residues. V was clipped by 1 base and J by 2 bases; unmatched bases: 3. Germline V gene lookup returns CDR1 SGHRS and CDR2 YFSETQ. Regarding the study as a whole: Subsequent booster samples again held most clones from primary vaccination (approximately 95% CD4, about 90% CD8). A faster peak, day 5 versus 15, was reached by the weaker secondary response.

This receptor was identified in a man younger than 35 who received the YFV17D yellow fever vaccine. The chain joins TRBV5-1 to TRBJ2-7; 10 bases are shared with TRBD2. The sample here was PBMCs, taken 5 days after the yellow fever booster vaccination. CDR3 in DNA: TGCGCCAGCAGCTTGACTAGCGGGGAAACCTACGAGCAGTACTTC. Encoded protein: CASSLTSGETYEQYF.